This T cell receptor (beta chain) is drawn from a study of blood T cell repertoires in COVID-19. Across the whole study: T cells, B-cell-depleted T cells, or PBMCs provided the cDNA or gDNA that served as material.

Trimming removed 0 bases from V and 4 bases from J, with 14 bases in between. The CDR3 has 16 residues. Germline V gene lookup returns CDR1 ENHRY and CDR2 SYGVKD. Using immunoSEQ multiplex PCR, the repertoire was profiled, and TCRdb retains in-frame clones only, with some absent. The sample gives around 260,000 clones, 75% to 90% of which show up once; about 1.4% is in the top ten. This clonotype was sampled from a woman in her thirties or forties who had recovered from COVID-19. The sample was peripheral blood. The V call is TRBV10-3, the J call TRBJ2-3; weak D call: TRBD2 (7 bases). CDR3 nucleotide sequence: TGTGCCATCAGTGAGTCAGAAGAGGGGGGGGCAGATACGCAGTATTTT. Its protein is CAISESEEGGADTQYF.